This T cell receptor beta chain was sequenced in a study of PD-L1 blockade in urothelial cancer. At the level of the study: Median T cell yield per blood sample was about 150,000 cells.

The CDR3 length is 15 residues. The V gene lost 1 base and the J gene lost 0 bases, with 8 bases spanning the gap. Per germline, CDR1 MNHEY and CDR2 SVGAGI. Assay used: immunoSEQ multiplex PCR; TCRdb lists only in-frame clones, some missing. The repertoire holds about 87,000 clones, with roughly 84% as singletons. In this sample, this clone turned up once. Time point indicated: pretreatment peripheral blood. Each patient presented with locally advanced or metastatic urothelial carcinoma. Sequencing used PBMCs, obtained around atezolizumab (anti-PD-L1) treatment. The chain links TRBV6-5 to TRBJ2-3, with D unclear. This TCR came from a man aged 55 to 70 with urothelial cancer. CDR3 nucleotides: TGTGCCAGCAGTTACTTAGCAGCTAGCACAGATACGCAGTATTTT. This encodes CASSYLAASTDTQYF.